This T cell receptor (beta chain) originates from a study of blood T cells in healthy people across ages (dated by TCRdb to the mid-2010s). Notes on the research overall: Template switching captured roughly one uniquely barcoded TCR beta cDNA molecule per two T cells in model experiments. The donors were split into four age groups: young (average 16 years), middle-aged (nearly 40), aged (more than 55) and long-lived (roughly 77). To avoid experimental bias, donors of different ages were randomly spread across the sequencing lanes. Two additional independent replicas of 1 million unique cDNA reads from the same blood draw were analyzed for two donors (one aged 18 to 29 and one aged 80 or older). To track age-related changes in TCR beta repertoire diversity, the study relied on deep sequencing normalized with unique cDNA molecular identifiers. Study-wide findings and limitations: There was a strong correlation between observed TCR beta diversity and the percentage of naive T cells measured by flow cytometry. Because the CMV infection status of the donors was unknown, age-related changes in expanded clonotypes may potentially have been confounded. Observed TCR beta diversity per million T cells fell roughly linearly with age, and a significant reduction was already apparent by age roughly 40. Compared with the aged group, the long-lived group had more naive CD4+ T cells, fewer expanded clones and increased TCR diversity, suggesting age selection. Estimates of total diversity from one million sequenced T cells were regarded as lower bounds and underestimates. Because profiling used bulk unsorted PBMCs, naive and antigen-experienced compartments could not be compared conclusively.

At the junction V is shortened by 1 base and J by 10 bases, with 14 bases in between. Its CDR3 holds 14 amino acids, cysteine through phenylalanine. The only DNA kept is the CDR3, 42 bases in frame from the first base. The germline V gene provides CDR1 LGHNA and CDR2 YSLEER. Libraries were prepared through 5' RACE. The sample was run on an Illumina HiSeq 2500. A second PCR of about 6 to 11 cycles was performed with a sample-barcoded 5' primer and a J-beta primer mix. A unique molecular identifier was introduced onto each TCR beta cDNA molecule by a template-switch 5' adaptor carrying 12 random nucleotides. Each sample yielded at least 3 million CDR3-containing paired-end reads. First-strand cDNA synthesis was performed from all RNA using the Mint cDNA synthesis kit, with priming by a TRBC-specific oligonucleotide. All cDNA was treated with uracil-DNA glycosylase and then went through a first 18-cycle PCR with the universal primers M1SS and BC2_uni_R. In the source study's methods: Normalization of each sample was performed by random selection of 1 million high-quality reads, each carrying a distinct molecular identifier. Reads sharing molecular identifiers were discarded rather than binned into consensus sequences. MiTCR, with a Q25 quality threshold and the strictest error-elimination algorithm, was used for CDR3 identification, clonotype clustering and error correction. A nonparametric unseen species model with Euler transformation was used to estimate a lower bound on total TCR beta diversity. TCRdb trimmed public reads at Q25 via fastp, called clones via MiXCR and kept in-frame beta chains. When rows share a CDR3 protein, they turn into one entry using the most common DNA and genes. What appears here as the V and J calls and clone size reflects TCRdb's work, not the paper's. The sample records some 640,000 distinct CDR3 sequences, approximately 30% of which are singletons. The ten largest clonotypes hold about 15% of the sample.

This clonotype has ten or more counts. The clone's antigen remains unknown. No much larger clone exists at a distance of one base, and base qualities are not known. Donors were under 40 systemically healthy Caucasian individuals from Russia aged roughly 6 to 100 years. Each donor gave around 9.9 milliliters of peripheral blood, collected into EDTA-treated Vacutainer tubes. PBMCs were isolated by Ficoll-Paque density-gradient centrifugation, with at least 6.5 million obtained per sample. Total RNA, at least 5.5 micrograms per sample, was extracted from PBMCs with Trizol reagent. Naive CD45RAhigh/CD27high T cell percentages were measured by flow cytometry on a PBMC aliquot from every donor.

The rearranged chain carries TRBV4-3 and TRBJ2-1; a weak D assignment points to TRBD1 (6 bases agree). This sequence was found in a woman of 80 years or more in good health. The sequenced material came from blood. For the CDR3, the sequence is CASSQVGGQPEQFF. The nucleotides are TGCGCCAGCAGCCAAGTAGGCGGACAGCCAGAGCAGTTCTTC.